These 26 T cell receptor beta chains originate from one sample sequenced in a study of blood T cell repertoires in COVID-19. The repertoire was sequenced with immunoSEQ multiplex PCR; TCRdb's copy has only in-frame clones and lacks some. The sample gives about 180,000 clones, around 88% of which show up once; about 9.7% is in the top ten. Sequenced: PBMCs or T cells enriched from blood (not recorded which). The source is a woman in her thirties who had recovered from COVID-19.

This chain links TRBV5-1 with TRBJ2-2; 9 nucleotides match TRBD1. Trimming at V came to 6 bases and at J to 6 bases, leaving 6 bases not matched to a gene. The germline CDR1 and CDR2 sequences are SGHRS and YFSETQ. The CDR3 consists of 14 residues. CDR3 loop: CASTIGTGPGELFF. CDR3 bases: TGCGCCAGCACCATCGGGACAGGGCCCGGGGAGCTGTTTTTT.

CDR3 coding DNA: TGCAGCGTTTCAATGGGACTAGACTACGAGCAGTACTTC. This translates into CSVSMGLDYEQYF. The chain joins TRBV29-1 to TRBJ2-7; 8 bases line up with TRBD2. The V gene's germline CDR1 is SQVTM and CDR2 ANQGSEA. J was trimmed by 3 bases and V by 5 bases; bases with no gene match: 6. The CDR3 runs to 13 residues.

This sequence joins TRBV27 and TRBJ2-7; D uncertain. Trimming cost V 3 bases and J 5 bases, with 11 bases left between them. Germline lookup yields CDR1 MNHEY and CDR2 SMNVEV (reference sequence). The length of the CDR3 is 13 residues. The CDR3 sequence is CASSFSEVDEQYF. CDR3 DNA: TGTGCCAGCAGTTTCTCAGAAGTGGACGAGCAGTACTTC.

This chain's CDR3 is CASSPARSSYEQYF. Here the CDR3 DNA reads TGTGCCAGCAGCCCAGCTAGATCCTCCTACGAGCAGTACTTC. The genes are TRBV5-4 and TRBJ2-7; D unresolved. This CDR3 has 14 amino acids. The V gene lost 4 bases and the J gene lost 0 bases, with 11 bases spanning the gap. Germline V gene data show CDR1 as SGHNT and CDR2 as YYREEE (reference sequence).

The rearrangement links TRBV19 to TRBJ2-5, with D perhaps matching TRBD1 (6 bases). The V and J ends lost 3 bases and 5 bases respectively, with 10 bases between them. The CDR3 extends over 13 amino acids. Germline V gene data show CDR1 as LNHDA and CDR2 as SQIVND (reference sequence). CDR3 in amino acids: CASSIGRGETQYF. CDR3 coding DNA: TGTGCCAGTAGTATCGGTAGGGGGGAGACCCAGTACTTC.

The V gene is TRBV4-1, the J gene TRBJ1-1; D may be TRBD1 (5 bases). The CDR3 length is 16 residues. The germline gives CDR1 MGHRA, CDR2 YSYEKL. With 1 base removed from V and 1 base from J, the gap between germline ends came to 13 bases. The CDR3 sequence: CASSQGRAGRNTEAFF. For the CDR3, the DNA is TGCGCCAGCAGCCAAGGCAGGGCCGGAAGGAACACTGAAGCTTTCTTT.

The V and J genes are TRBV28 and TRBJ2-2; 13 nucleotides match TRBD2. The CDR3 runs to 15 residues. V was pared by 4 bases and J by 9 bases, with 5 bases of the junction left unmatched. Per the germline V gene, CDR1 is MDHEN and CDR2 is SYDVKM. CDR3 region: CASSSTSGRGRELFF. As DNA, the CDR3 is TGTGCCAGCAGTTCAACTAGCGGGAGGGGCCGGGAGCTGTTTTTT.

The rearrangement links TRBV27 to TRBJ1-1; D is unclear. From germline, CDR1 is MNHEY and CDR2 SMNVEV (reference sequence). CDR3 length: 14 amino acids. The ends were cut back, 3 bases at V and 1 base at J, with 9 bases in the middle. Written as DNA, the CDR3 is TGTGCCAGCAGTTTTAACCTAGGGAACACTGAAGCTTTCTTT. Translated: CASSFNLGNTEAFF.

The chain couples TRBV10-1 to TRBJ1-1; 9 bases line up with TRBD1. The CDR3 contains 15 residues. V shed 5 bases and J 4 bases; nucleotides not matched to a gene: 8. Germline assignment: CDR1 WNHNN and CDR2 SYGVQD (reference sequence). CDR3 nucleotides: TGCGCCAGCAGTTACCGGACAGGGGAGGGCACTGAAGCTTTCTTT. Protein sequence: CASSYRTGEGTEAFF.

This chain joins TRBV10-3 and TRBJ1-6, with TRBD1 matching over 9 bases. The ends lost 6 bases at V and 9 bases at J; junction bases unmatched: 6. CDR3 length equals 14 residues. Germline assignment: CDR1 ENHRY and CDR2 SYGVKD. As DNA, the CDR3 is TGTGCCATCAGGGTTACAGGGGGCAGTTCACCCCTCCACTTT. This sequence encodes CAIRVTGGSSPLHF.

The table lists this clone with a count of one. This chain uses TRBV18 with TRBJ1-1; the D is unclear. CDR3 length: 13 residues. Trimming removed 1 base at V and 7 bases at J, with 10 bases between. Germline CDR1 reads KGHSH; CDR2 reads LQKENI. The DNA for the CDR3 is TGTGCCAGCTCACCACTACGGTCACGTGAAGCTTTCTTT. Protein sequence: CASSPLRSREAFF. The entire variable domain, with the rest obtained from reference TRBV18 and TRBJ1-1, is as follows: NAGVMQNPRHLVRRRGQEARLRCSPMKGHSHVYWYRQLPEEGLKFMVYLQKENIIDESGMPKERFSAEFPKEGPSILRIQQVVRGDSAAYFCASSPLRSREAFFGQGTRLTVV.

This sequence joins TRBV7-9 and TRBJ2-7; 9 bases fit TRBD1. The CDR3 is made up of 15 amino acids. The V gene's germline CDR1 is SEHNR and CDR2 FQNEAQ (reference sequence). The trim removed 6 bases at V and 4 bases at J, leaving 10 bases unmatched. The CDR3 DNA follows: TGTGCCAGCAGTTCCACCGGGACAGGGCCTTACGAGCAGTACTTC. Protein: CASSSTGTGPYEQYF.

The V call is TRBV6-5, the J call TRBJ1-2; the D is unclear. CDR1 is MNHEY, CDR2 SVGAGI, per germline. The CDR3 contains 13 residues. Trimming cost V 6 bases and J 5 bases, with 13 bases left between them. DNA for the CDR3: TGTGCCAGCAGGGCCGGGAGCCCATATGGCTACACCTTC. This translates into CASRAGSPYGYTF.

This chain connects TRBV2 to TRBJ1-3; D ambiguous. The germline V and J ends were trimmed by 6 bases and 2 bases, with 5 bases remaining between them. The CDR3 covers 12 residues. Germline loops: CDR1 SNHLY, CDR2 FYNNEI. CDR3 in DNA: TGTGCCAGCAGGAGGGCTGGAAACACCATATATTTT. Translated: CASRRAGNTIYF.

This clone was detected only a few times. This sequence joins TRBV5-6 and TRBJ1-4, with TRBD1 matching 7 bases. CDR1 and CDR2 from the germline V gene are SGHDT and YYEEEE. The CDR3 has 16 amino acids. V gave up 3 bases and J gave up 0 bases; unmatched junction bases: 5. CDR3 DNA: TGTGCCAGCAGCTGGGGACAGAGCCCAACTAATGAAAAACTGTTTTTT. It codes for CASSWGQSPTNEKLFF.

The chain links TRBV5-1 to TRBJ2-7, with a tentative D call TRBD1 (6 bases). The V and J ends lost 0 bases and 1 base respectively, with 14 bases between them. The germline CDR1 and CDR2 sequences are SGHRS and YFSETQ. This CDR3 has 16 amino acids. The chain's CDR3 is CASSLGRGGGSYEQYF. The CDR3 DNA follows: TGCGCCAGCAGCTTGGGCAGGGGTGGGGGTTCCTACGAGCAGTACTTC.

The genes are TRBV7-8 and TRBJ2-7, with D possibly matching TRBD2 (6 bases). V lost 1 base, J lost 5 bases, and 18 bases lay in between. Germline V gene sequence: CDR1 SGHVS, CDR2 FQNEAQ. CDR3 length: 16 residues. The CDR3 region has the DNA TGTGCCAGCAGCTTAGTCGCAGCAACTAGCCCGCACGAGCAGTACTTC. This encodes CASSLVAATSPHEQYF.

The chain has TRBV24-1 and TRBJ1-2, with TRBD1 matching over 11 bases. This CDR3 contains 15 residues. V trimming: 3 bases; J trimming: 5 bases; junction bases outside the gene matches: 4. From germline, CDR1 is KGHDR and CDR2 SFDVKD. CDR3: CATSDPGQGGYGYTF. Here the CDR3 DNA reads TGTGCCACCAGTGATCCGGGACAGGGGGGGTATGGCTACACCTTC.

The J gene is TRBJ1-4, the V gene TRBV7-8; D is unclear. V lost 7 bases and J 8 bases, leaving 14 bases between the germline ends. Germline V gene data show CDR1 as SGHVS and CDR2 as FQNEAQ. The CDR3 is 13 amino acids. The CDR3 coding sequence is TGTGCCAGCACCTCCGGGAAGGAGGAAAAACTGTTTTTT. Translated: CASTSGKEEKLFF.

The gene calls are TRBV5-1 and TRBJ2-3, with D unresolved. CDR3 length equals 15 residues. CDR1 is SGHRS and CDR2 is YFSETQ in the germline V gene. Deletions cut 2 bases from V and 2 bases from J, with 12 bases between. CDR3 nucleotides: TGCGCCAGCAGCTTCGGCGAGGAGTACACAGATACGCAGTATTTT. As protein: CASSFGEEYTDTQYF.

CDR3 DNA: TGTGCCAGCAGTTTCAGACTAGCGGGGGCCCAGAACACCGGGGAGCTGTTTTTT. Translation: CASSFRLAGAQNTGELFF. The chain carries TRBV28 and TRBJ2-2, with 12 bases that match TRBD2. From germline, CDR1 is MDHEN and CDR2 SYDVKM. The CDR3 extends over 18 amino acids. V shed 3 bases and J 1 base; nucleotides not matched to a gene: 6.

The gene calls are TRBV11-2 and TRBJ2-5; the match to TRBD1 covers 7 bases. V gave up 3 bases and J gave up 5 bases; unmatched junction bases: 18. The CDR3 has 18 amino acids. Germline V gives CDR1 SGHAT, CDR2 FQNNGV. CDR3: CASSLGQYSTLTGETQYF. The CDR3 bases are TGTGCCAGCAGCTTGGGGCAGTACAGTACCCTGACAGGGGAGACCCAGTACTTC.

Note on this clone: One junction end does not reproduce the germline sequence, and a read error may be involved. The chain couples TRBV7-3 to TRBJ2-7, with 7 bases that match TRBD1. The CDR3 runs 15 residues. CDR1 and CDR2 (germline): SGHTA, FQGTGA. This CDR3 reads CASSLTGADYYEQYF. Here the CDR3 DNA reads TGTGCCAGCAGTTTAACAGGGGCGGATTACTACGAGCAGTACTTC.

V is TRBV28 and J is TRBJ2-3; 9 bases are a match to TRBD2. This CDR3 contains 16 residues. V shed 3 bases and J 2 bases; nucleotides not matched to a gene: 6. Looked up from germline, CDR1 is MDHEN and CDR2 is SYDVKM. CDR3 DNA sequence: TGTGCCAGCAGTTTCCCCCCTAGCGGGACCACAGATACGCAGTATTTT. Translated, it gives CASSFPPSGTTDTQYF.

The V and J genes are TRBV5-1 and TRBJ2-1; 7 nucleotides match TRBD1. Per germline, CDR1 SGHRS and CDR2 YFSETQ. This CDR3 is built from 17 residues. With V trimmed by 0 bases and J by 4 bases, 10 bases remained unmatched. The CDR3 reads CASSLVPTGAGYNEQFF. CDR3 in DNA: TGCGCCAGCAGCTTGGTTCCAACAGGGGCAGGGTACAATGAGCAGTTCTTC. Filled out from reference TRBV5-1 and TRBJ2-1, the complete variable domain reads KAGVTQTPRYLIKTRGQQVTLSCSPISGHRSVSWYQQTPGQGLQFLFEYFSETQRNKGNFPGRFSGRQFSNSRSEMNVSTLELGDSALYLCASSLVPTGAGYNEQFFGPGTRLTVL.

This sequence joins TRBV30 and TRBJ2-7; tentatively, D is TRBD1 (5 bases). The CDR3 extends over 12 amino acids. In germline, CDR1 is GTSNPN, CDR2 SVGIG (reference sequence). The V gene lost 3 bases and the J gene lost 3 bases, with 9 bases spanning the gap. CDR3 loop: CAWRDTNYEQYF. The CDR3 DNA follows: TGTGCCTGGAGGGACACGAACTACGAGCAGTACTTC.